These 5 T cell receptor beta chains originate from one sample sequenced in a study of blood T cell repertoires in COVID-19. Sequencing used immunoSEQ multiplex PCR; TCRdb keeps in-frame clones, though not all of them. The sample contains roughly 100,000 clones, 70% to 80% of which appear only once. Sequencing input: peripheral blood. The receptors derive from a man in his 60s with active or convalescent COVID-19.

This clone has only one observation. This chain connects TRBV12-3 or TRBV12-4 to TRBJ1-1; 7 bases fit TRBD1. V lost 4 bases to trimming and J lost 6 bases; unmatched junction nucleotides: 5. This CDR3 comprises 13 residues. CDR3 nucleotides: TGTGCCAGCAGTTGGGACAGTGTCCCTGAAGCTTTCTTT. The encoded protein is CASSWDSVPEAFF.

V and J are TRBV2 and TRBJ1-5; TRBD1 aligns across 7 bases. With V trimmed by 6 bases and J by 7 bases, 3 bases remained unmatched. CDR1 is SNHLY and CDR2 is FYNNEI in the germline V gene. The CDR3 has 12 residues. CDR3 region: CASSTGEQPQHF. CDR3 DNA sequence: TGTGCCAGCAGCACAGGGGAGCAGCCCCAGCATTTT.

The gene calls are TRBV4-2 and TRBJ1-5, with D possibly being TRBD1 (6 bases). Germline CDR1 reads LGHNA; CDR2 reads YNFKEQ. The CDR3 consists of 17 residues. The V end lost 0 bases, the J end lost 4 bases, and 16 bases lay between the germline ends. Here the CDR3 DNA reads TGTGCCAGCAGCCAAGAAAGGGGGGGTTGGAATAATCAGCCCCAGCATTTT. Translation: CASSQERGGWNNQPQHF.

Only a few counts were recorded for this clone. This chain connects TRBV5-1 to TRBJ1-1; the D gene is possibly TRBD1 (5 bases). In germline, CDR1 is SGHRS, CDR2 YFSETQ. The V gene lost 4 bases and the J gene lost 4 bases, with 17 bases spanning the gap. The CDR3 loop spans 15 amino acids. CDR3 amino acids: CASSPFPRGSTEAFF. The CDR3 DNA is TGCGCCAGCAGCCCCTTCCCTCGGGGGAGCACTGAAGCTTTCTTT.

This clone was observed a few times. This chain connects TRBV11-3 to TRBJ2-7, with 9 bases fitting TRBD2. V was clipped by 4 bases and J by 9 bases; unmatched bases: 4. This CDR3 has 12 residues. Per germline, CDR1 SGHNT and CDR2 YENEEA. CDR3 sequence reads: CASSYGAGGQYF. For the CDR3, the DNA is TGTGCCAGCAGCTATGGAGCGGGAGGGCAGTACTTC.